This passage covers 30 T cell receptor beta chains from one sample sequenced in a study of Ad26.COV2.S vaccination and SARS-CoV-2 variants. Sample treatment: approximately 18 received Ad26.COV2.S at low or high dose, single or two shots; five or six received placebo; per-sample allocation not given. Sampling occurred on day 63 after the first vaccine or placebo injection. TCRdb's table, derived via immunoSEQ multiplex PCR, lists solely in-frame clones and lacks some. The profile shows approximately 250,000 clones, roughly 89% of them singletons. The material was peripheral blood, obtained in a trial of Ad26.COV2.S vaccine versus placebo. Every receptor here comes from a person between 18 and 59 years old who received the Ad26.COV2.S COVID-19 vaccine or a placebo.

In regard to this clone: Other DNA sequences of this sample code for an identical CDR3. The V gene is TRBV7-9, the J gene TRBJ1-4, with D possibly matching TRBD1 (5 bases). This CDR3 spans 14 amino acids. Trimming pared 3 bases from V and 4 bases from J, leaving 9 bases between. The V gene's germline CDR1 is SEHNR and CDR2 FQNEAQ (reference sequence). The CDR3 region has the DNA TGTGCCAGCAGCTTGGGCCAGGGTAATGAAAAACTGTTTTTT. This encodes CASSLGQGNEKLFF.

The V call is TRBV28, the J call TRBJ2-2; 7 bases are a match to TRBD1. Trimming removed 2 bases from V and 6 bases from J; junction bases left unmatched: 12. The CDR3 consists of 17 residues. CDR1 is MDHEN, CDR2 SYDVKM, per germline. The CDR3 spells CASSLKKTGKFSGELFF. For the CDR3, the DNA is TGTGCCAGCAGTTTAAAAAAGACAGGGAAGTTTTCCGGGGAGCTGTTTTTT.

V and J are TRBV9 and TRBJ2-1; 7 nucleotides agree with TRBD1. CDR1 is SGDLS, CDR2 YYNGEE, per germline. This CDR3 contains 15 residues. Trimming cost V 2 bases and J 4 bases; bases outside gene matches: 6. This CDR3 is CASSVRTGDYNEQFF. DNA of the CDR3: TGTGCCAGCAGCGTGAGGACAGGCGATTACAATGAGCAGTTCTTC.

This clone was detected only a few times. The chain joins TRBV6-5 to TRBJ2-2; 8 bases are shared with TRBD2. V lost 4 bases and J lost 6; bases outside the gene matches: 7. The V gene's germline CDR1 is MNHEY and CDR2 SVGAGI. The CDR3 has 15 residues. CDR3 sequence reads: CASSSPQRGPGELFF. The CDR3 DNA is TGTGCCAGCAGTTCCCCTCAGCGGGGGCCCGGGGAGCTGTTTTTT.

The DNA for the CDR3 is TGTGCCAGCAGCTTGGAGGATGGGGTAACGAAGACCCAGTACTTC. It encodes CASSLEDGVTKTQYF. The chain has TRBV5-6 and TRBJ2-5; D not certain. Trimming stripped 0 bases from V and 6 bases from J, with 15 bases between. Germline assignment: CDR1 SGHDT and CDR2 YYEEEE. This CDR3 is 15 amino acids long.

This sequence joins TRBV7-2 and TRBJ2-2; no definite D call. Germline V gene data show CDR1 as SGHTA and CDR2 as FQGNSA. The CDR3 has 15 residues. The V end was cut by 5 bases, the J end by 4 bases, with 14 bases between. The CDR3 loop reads CASSPRVVGTGELFF. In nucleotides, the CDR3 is TGTGCCAGCAGCCCGCGCGTAGTGGGCACCGGGGAGCTGTTTTTT.

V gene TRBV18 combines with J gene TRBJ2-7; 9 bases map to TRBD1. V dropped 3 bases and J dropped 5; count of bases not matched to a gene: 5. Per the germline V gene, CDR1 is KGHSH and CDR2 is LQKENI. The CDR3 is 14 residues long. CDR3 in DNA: TGTGCCAGCTCACCGGGGACAGGGTCCCACGAGCAGTACTTC. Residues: CASSPGTGSHEQYF. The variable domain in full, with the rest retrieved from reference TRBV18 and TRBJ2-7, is NAGVMQNPRHLVRRRGQEARLRCSPMKGHSHVYWYRQLPEEGLKFMVYLQKENIIDESGMPKERFSAEFPKEGPSILRIQQVVRGDSAAYFCASSPGTGSHEQYFGPGTRLTVT.

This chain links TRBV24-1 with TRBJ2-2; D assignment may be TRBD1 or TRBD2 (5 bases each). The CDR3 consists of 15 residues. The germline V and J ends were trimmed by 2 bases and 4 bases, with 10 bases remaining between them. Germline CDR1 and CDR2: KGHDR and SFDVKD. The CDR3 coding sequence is TGTGCCACCAGTGATTCCGGGACCCTCACCGGGGAGCTGTTTTTT. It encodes CATSDSGTLTGELFF.

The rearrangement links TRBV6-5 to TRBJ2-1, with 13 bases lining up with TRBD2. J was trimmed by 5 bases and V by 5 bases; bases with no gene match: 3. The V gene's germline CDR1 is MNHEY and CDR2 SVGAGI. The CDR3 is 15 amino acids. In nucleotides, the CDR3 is TGTGCCAGCAGTCCCGGACTAGCGGGGGACAATGAGCAGTTCTTC. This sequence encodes CASSPGLAGDNEQFF.

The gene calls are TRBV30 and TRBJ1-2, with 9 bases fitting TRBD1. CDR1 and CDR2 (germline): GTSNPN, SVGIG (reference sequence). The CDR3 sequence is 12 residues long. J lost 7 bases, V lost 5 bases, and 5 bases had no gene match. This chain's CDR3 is CAWAGQGGGYTF. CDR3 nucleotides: TGTGCCTGGGCGGGACAGGGAGGTGGCTACACCTTC.

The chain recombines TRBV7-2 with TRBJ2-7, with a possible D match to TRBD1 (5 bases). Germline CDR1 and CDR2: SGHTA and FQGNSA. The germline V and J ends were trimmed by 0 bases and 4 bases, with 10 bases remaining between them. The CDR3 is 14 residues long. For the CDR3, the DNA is TGTGCCAGCAGCTTAGCCAGTACAGGATACGAGCAGTACTTC. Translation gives CASSLASTGYEQYF. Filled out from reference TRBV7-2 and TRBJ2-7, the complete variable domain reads GAGVSQSPSNKVTEKGKDVELRCDPISGHTALYWYRQSLGQGLEFLIYFQGNSAPDKSGLPSDRFSAERTGGSVSTLTIQRTQQEDSAVYLCASSLASTGYEQYFGPGTRLTVT.

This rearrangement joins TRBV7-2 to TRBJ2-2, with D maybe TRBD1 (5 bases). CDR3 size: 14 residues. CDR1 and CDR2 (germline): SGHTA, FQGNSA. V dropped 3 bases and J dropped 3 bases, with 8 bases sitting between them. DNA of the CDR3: TGTGCCAGCAGCTTCGGACATTACACCGGGGAGCTGTTTTTT. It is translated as CASSFGHYTGELFF.

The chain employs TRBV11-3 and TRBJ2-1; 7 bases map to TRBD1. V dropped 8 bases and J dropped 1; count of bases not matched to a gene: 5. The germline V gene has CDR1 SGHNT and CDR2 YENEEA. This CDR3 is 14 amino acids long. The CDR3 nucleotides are TGTGCCAGCTCCCGGGACAGTTCCTACAATGAGCAGTTCTTC. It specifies CASSRDSSYNEQFF.

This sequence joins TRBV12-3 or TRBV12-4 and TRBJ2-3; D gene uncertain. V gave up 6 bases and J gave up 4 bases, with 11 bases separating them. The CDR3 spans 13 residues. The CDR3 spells CASRPVAADTQYF. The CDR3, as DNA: TGTGCCAGCAGACCGGTAGCTGCAGATACGCAGTATTTT.

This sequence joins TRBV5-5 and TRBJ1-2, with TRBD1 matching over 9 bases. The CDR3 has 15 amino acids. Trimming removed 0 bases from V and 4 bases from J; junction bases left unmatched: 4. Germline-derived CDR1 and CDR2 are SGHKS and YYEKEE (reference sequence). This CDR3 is CASSLEGQGPYGYTF. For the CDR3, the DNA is TGTGCCAGCAGCTTGGAGGGACAGGGACCCTATGGCTACACCTTC.

The CDR3: CASSQDGFTEAFF. CDR3 DNA sequence: TGTGCCAGCAGCCAGGACGGTTTCACTGAAGCTTTCTTT. The chain uses TRBV7-9 and TRBJ1-1, with unresolved D. This CDR3 spans 13 amino acids. Between the trimmed V and J ends, which lost 5 bases and 4 bases, there was a span of 11 bases. Per the germline V gene, CDR1 is SEHNR and CDR2 is FQNEAQ (reference sequence).

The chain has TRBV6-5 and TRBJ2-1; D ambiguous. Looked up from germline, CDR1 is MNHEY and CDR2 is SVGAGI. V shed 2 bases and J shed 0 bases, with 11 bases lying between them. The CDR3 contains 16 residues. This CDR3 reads CASSYASVSSYNEQFF. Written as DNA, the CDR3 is TGTGCCAGCAGTTACGCCTCCGTTAGCTCCTACAATGAGCAGTTCTTC.

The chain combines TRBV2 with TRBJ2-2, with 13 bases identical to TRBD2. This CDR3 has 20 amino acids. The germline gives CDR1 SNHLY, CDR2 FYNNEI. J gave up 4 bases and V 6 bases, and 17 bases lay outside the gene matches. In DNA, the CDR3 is TGTGCCAGCAGAAAAACATTAACCAAACTAGCGGGAGGGGGCACCGGGGAGCTGTTTTTT. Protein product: CASRKTLTKLAGGGTGELFF.

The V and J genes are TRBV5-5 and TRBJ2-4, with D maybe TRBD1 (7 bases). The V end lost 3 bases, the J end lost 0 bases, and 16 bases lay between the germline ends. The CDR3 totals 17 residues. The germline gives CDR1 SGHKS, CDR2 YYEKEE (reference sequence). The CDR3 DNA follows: TGTGCCAGCAGCTGGAGGGACAGTCTTCTAGCCAAAAACATTCAGTACTTC. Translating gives CASSWRDSLLAKNIQYF. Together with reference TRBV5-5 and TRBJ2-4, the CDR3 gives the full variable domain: DAGVTQSPTHLIKTRGQQVTLRCSPISGHKSVSWYQQVLGQGPQFIFQYYEKEERGRGNFPDRFSARQFPNYSSELNVNALLLGDSALYLCASSWRDSLLAKNIQYFGAGTRLSVL.

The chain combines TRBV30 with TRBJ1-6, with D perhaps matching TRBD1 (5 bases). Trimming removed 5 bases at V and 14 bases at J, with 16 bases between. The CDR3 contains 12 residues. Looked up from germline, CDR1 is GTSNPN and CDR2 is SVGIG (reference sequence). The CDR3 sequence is CAWGRDLVTLHF. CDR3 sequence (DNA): TGTGCCTGGGGCCGGGACCTTGTCACCCTCCACTTT. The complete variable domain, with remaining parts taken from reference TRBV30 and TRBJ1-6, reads SQTIHQWPATLVQPVGSPLSLECTVEGTSNPNLYWYRQAAGRGLQLLFYSVGIGQISSEVPQNLSASRPQDRQFILSSKKLLLSDSGFYLCAWGRDLVTLHFGNGTRLTVT.

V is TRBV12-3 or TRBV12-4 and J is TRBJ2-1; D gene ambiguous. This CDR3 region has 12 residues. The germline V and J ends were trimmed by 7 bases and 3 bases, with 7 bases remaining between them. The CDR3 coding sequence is TGTGCCAGCACCCCGGGCTACAATGAGCAGTTCTTC. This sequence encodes CASTPGYNEQFF.

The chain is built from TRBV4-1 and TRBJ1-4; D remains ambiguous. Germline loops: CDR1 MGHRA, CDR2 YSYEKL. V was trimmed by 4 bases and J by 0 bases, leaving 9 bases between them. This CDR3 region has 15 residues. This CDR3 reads CASSLLQTTNEKLFF. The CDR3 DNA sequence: TGCGCCAGCAGCCTTCTTCAGACAACTAATGAAAAACTGTTTTTT.

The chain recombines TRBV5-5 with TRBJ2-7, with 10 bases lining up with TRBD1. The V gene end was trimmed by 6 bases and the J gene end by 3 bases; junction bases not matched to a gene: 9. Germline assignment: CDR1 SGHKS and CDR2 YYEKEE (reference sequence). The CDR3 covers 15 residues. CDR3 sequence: CASTPRTGGFYEQYF. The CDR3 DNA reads TGTGCCAGCACCCCCCGGACAGGGGGTTTCTACGAGCAGTACTTC.

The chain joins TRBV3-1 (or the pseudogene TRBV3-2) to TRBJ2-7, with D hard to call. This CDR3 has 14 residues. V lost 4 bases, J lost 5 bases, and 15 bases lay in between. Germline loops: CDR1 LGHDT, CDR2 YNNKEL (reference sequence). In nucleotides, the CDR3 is TGTGCCAGCAGCCTGGGCGAGCGCACCCACGAGCAGTACTTC. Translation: CASSLGERTHEQYF.

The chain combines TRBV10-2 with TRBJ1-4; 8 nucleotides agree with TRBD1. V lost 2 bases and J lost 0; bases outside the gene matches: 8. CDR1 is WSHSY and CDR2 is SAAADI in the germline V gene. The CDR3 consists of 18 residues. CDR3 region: CASSELLGQEATNEKLFF. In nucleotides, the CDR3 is TGCGCCAGCAGTGAGCTTCTGGGACAGGAAGCAACTAATGAAAAACTGTTTTTT.

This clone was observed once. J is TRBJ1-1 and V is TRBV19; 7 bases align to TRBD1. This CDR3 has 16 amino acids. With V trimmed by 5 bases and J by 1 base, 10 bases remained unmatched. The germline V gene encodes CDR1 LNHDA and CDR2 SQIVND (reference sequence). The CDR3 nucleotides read TGTGCCAGTAGTGTCCCTTCCTGGACAGGGAACACTGAAGCTTTCTTT. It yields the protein CASSVPSWTGNTEAFF.

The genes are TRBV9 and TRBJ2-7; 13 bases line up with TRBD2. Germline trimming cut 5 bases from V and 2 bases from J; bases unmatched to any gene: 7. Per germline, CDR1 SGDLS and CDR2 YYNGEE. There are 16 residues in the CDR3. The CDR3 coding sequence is TGTGCCAGCAGTGAAGGGGGACTAGCGGGGACCTACGAGCAGTACTTC. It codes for CASSEGGLAGTYEQYF.

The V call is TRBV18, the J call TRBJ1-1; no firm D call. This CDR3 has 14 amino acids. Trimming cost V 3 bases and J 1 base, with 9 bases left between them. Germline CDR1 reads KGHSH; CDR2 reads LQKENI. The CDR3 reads CASSPAMENTEAFF. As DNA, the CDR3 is TGTGCCAGCTCACCCGCGATGGAGAACACTGAAGCTTTCTTT.

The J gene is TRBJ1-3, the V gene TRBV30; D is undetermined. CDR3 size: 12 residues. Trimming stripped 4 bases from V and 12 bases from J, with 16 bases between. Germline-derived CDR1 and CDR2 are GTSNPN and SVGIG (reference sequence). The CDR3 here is CAWTQAVGLIYF. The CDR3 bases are TGTGCCTGGACCCAGGCAGTTGGGCTCATATATTTT.

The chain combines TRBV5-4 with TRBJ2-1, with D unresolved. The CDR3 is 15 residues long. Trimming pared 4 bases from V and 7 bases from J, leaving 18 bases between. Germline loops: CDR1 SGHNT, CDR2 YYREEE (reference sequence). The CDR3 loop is CASSPPLRPGNEQFF. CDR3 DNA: TGTGCCAGCAGCCCTCCCCTTAGGCCGGGTAATGAGCAGTTCTTC. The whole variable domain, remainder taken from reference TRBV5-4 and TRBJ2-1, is ETGVTQSPTHLIKTRGQQVTLRCSSQSGHNTVSWYQQALGQGPQFIFQYYREEENGRGNFPPRFSGLQFPNYSSELNVNALELDDSALYLCASSPPLRPGNEQFFGPGTRLTVL.